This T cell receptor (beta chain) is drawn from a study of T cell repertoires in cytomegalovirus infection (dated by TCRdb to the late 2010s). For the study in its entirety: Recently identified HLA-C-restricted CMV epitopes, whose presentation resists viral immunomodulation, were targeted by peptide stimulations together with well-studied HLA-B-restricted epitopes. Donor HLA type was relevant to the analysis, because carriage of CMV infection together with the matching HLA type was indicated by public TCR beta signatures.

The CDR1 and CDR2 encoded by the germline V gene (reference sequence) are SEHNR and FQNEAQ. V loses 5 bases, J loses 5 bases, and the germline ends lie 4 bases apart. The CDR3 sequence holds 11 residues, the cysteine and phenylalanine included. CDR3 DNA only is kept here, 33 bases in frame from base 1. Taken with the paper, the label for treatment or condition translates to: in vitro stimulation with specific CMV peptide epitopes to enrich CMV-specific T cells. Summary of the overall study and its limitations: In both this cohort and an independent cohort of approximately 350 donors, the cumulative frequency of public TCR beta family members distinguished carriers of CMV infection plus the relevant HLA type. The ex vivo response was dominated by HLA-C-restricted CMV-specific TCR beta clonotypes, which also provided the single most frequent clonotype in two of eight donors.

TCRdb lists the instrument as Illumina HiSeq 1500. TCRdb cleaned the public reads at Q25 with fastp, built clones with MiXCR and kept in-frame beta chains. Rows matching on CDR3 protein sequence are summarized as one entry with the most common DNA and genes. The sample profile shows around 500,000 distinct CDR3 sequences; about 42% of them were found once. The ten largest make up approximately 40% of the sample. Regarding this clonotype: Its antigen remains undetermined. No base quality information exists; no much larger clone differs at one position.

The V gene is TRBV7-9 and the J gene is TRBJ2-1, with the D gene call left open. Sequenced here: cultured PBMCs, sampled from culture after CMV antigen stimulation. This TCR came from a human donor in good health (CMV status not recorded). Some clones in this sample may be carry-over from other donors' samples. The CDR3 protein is CASSAHNEQFF. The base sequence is TGTGCCAGCAGCGCTCACAATGAGCAGTTCTTC.